The 9 T cell receptor beta chains presented below share a single source sample, sequenced in a study of T cells in Graves' hyperthyroidism and ophthalmopathy. Amplified regions were TCR beta CDR3 sequences from RNA transcripts. The HTBI primer set drove a first-round RT-PCR of the TCR CDR3. TCRdb independently ran MiXCR on the multiplex PCR reads; one entry per CDR3 protein. The sample lists hundreds of thousands of distinct CDR3 sequences; 14% to 15% were seen once. Material for sequencing was blood. These receptor sequences come from a woman in her thirties or forties with Graves' ophthalmopathy.

This clonotype was counted at least ten times. The chain links TRBV11-3 to TRBJ1-3; 7 bases are shared with TRBD1. CDR3 size: 14 residues. The germline gives CDR1 SGHNT, CDR2 YENEEA. The junction had 4 bases not matched to a gene; V was cut back by 8 bases and J by 0 bases. CDR3 nucleotide sequence: TGTGCCAGCGGGACAGACGCCTCTGGAAACACCATATATTTT. It translates to CASGTDASGNTIYF.

This clonotype appeared many times. V usage is TRBV28 and J usage is TRBJ2-7; D is possibly TRBD1 (6 bases). Trimming took 6 bases from V and 5 from J, leaving 20 bases between them. Germline CDR1 MDHEN, CDR2 SYDVKM. The CDR3 consists of 15 residues. CDR3 residues: CASRHRDRPVHEQYF. The CDR3 DNA reads TGTGCCAGCAGACACAGGGATCGTCCGGTCCACGAGCAGTACTTC.

This chain uses TRBV5-1 with TRBJ2-7; 11 bases match TRBD2. Germline values: CDR1 SGHRS, CDR2 YFSETQ. V shed 4 bases and J 5 bases; nucleotides not matched to a gene: 5. CDR3 length: 14 residues. CDR3 bases: TGCGCCAGCAGCCTACTAGCGGGGGACCACGAGCAGTACTTC. Protein product: CASSLLAGDHEQYF.

This clonotype was detected many times. CDR3 residues: CASSIGQSYEQYF. The CDR3 DNA follows: TGTGCCAGCAGCATTGGACAGAGCTACGAGCAGTACTTC. The chain combines TRBV19 with TRBJ2-7; maybe TRBD1 (6 bases). Germline V gene data show CDR1 as LNHDA and CDR2 as SQIVND (reference sequence). V lost 9 bases and J 3 bases, leaving 15 bases between the germline ends. The CDR3 sequence is 13 residues long.

The sample holds many counts of this clonotype. The chain joins TRBV28 to TRBJ1-3, with 7 bases lining up with TRBD1. Losses at the gene ends were 2 bases for V and 1 base for J; bases not matched to a gene: 8. Germline V gene lookup returns CDR1 MDHEN and CDR2 SYDVKM. CDR3 length: 17 residues. The CDR3 DNA follows: TGTGCCAGCAGTTTAAGTGCCAGGGGGAGATCTGGAAACACCATATATTTT. Translating it yields CASSLSARGRSGNTIYF.

A few counts support this clonotype. This chain joins TRBV7-8 and TRBJ2-7, with D possibly matching TRBD1 (6 bases). Trimming pared 5 bases from V and 4 bases from J, leaving 18 bases between. CDR3 length: 15 residues. Germline V CDR1 and CDR2: SGHVS, FQNEAQ. Here the CDR3 DNA reads TGTGCCAGCAGCCCTCCACAGGGTTCCCCTTACGAGCAGTACTTC. Translated: CASSPPQGSPYEQYF. Based on the CDR3 plus reference TRBV7-8 and TRBJ2-7, the full variable domain is GAGVSQSPRYKVAKRGQDVALRCDPISGHVSLFWYQQALGQGPEFLTYFQNEAQLDKSGLPSDRFFAERPEGSVSTLKIQRTQQEDSAVYLCASSPPQGSPYEQYFGPGTRLTVT.

This clonotype has a count of ten or more. This chain connects TRBV20-1 to TRBJ2-4; 7 bases map to TRBD2. Germline loops: CDR1 DFQATT, CDR2 SNEGSKA (reference sequence). The CDR3 length is 15 residues. Germline trimming cut 1 base from V and 3 bases from J; bases unmatched to any gene: 6. This CDR3 is CSARGGGGFKNIQYF. Written as DNA, the CDR3 is TGCAGTGCTAGAGGGGGGGGAGGATTCAAAAACATTCAGTACTTC.

This clonotype was observed at least ten times. The V call is TRBV3-1, the J call TRBJ2-5; the match to TRBD2 covers 9 bases. Trimming at V came to 4 bases and at J to 5 bases, leaving 20 bases not matched to a gene. CDR1 and CDR2 from the germline V gene are LGHDT and YNNKEL (reference sequence). This CDR3 has 19 amino acids. CDR3 protein: CASSPQAAGGPQPSETQYF. The CDR3 DNA is TGTGCCAGCAGCCCCCAGGCAGCGGGAGGCCCACAACCCAGTGAGACCCAGTACTTC.

This clonotype appeared a few times. The chain links TRBV20-1 to TRBJ2-2; weak D call: TRBD2 (5 bases). Germline CDR1 and CDR2: DFQATT and SNEGSKA (reference sequence). Trimming removed 0 bases at V and 6 bases at J, with 14 bases between. CDR3 length: 15 amino acids. CDR3 sequence: CSAREGSLRPGELFF. CDR3 sequence (DNA): TGCAGTGCTAGAGAAGGGAGTCTGCGCCCCGGGGAGCTGTTTTTT.